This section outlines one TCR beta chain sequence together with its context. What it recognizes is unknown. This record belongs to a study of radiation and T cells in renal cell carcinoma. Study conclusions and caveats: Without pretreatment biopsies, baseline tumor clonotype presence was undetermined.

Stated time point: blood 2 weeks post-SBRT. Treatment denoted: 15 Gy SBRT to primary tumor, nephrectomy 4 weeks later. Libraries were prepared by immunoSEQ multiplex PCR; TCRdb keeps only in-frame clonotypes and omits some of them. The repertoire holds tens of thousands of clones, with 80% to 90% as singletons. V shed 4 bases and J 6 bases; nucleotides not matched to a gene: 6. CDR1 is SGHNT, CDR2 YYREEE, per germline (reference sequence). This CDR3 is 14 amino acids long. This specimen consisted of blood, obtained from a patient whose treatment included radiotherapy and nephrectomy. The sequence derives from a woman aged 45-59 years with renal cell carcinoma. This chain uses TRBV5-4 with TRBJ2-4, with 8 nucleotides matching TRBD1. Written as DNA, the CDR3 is TGTGCCAGCAGCCCGGACAGGGCCGGAAACATTCAGTACTTC. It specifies CASSPDRAGNIQYF.